The sequence of this T cell receptor beta chain was determined in a study of OX40 agonist ivuxolimab in advanced cancers. With respect to the entire study: Ivuxolimab was a fully human IgG2 agonistic monoclonal antibody targeting the costimulatory receptor OX40 (CD134). Intravenous ivuxolimab was administered to patients every 2 weeks at six dose levels: 0.01, 0.1, 0.3, 1.5, 3 and 10 mg/kg. Among the roughly 50 dose-escalation patients, about 19 had hepatocellular carcinoma, about 15 melanoma, 9 renal cell carcinoma and 9 head and neck cancer. Three dose-escalation patients achieved partial responses, one with hepatocellular carcinoma and two with cutaneous melanoma. Patients were allowed to have had prior anti-PD-1, anti-PD-L1 or anti-CTLA-4 therapy, and 40% of the dose-escalation patients had been treated with checkpoint inhibitors. A male proportion of 70% to 90% and a mean age of roughly 55 years, ranging from about 20 to 80, were recorded for the dose-escalation cohort. The paper describes the monotherapy dose-escalation part (N ≈ 52 patients) of the phase I trial of ivuxolimab. The point of sequencing TCRbeta in the periphery was to test whether ivuxolimab changed TCR sequence diversity and drove clonal T-cell expansion. Results the study describes overall, beyond this receptor: At doses of 0.1 to 3.0 mg/kg, clonal expansion of both CD4+ and CD8+ blood T cells was observed from baseline to week 6. After ivuxolimab, more expanded clones were found on average in CD8+ T cells than in CD4+ T cells. The antigen specificity of the clonally expanded peripheral T cells was not determined. Low levels of normalized T-cell clonal expansion were also seen in some patients who did not respond. In the 0.1-3.0 mg/kg groups, partial responders were among the patients with the lowest normalized peripheral clonal expansion, particularly in CD8+ T cells.

From V the trimming removes 3 bases and from J it removes 0 bases, while the gene matches leave 4 bases of the junction unaccounted for. Taken from cysteine to phenylalanine, the CDR3 has 15 residues. Left in the record is the CDR3 DNA by itself, 45 bases read in frame from the first base. For CDR1 and CDR2, the germline V gene lists KGHSH and LQKENI. In the case of this clone: The antigen this receptor binds is unknown. Qualities for individual bases were not recorded, and no much larger clone is one base off.

Patients with a history of autoimmune disease or receiving systemic immunosuppression were excluded from the trial. Peripheral blood for TCR sequencing was collected from all dose cohorts at baseline, on cycle 4 day 1, and on cycle 7 day 1. The samples were taken from a phase I, first-in-human, multicenter, open-label dose-escalation trial of ivuxolimab. The trial enrolled adults with locally advanced or metastatic head and neck squamous cell, hepatocellular, melanoma or renal cell carcinoma. Before TCR sequencing, CD4+ T cells and CD8+ T cells were sorted from peripheral blood as separate populations. Genomic DNA was extracted from sorted cells for sequencing of the TCRbeta CDR3 region. The immunoSEQ Assay was used to sequence the TCRbeta CDR3 regions. TCRdb took this table from immuneACCESS and kept in-frame rearrangements with V and J called. Such tables lack part of the clones; where checked against another copy, unresolved V genes explain under half of the gap, and the rest is unexplained. For this sample the table gives tens of thousands of clones, of which 85% were detected only once. The ten most abundant clones make up approximately 0.57% of the sample.

The source is an adult with an advanced solid tumor such as melanoma, head and neck, liver or kidney cancer. Sequenced material: CD4+ or CD8+ T cells sorted from blood, taken in a trial of the OX40 agonist ivuxolimab. The rearranged chain carries TRBV18 and TRBJ2-7; TRBD1 agrees with 8 junctional bases. DNA sequence: TGTGCCAGCTCACCCACGGGACAGGCCTCCTACGAGCAGTACTTC. This gives the protein CASSPTGQASYEQYF. Beyond the CDR3, the reference TRBV18 and TRBJ2-7 genes provide the residues; the full variable domain reads: NAGVMQNPRHLVRRRGQEARLRCSPMKGHSHVYWYRQLPEEGLKFMVYLQKENIIDESGMPKERFSAEFPKEGPSILRIQQVVRGDSAAYFCASSPTGQASYEQYFGPGTRLTVT.